Given below is one T cell receptor beta chain in context. Its antigen is not known. TCRdb reprocessed the 5' RACE reads with MiXCR, giving one entry per CDR3 protein. The sample holds about 62,000 distinct CDR3 sequences, 25% to 30% seen once. Whole-study findings and limits: Larger-cohort validation covered only one TCR beta V-J rearrangement.

Sequencing used tumor-infiltrating naive CD4+ T cells sorted from the breast tumor. Subset defined: naive CD4+ T cells, CD4+CD45RA+CD25-. This clonotype originated in a female donor with breast cancer.

The CDR3 DNA reads TGCGCCAGCAGTGAGTCCCTAGCGGGTAACATTCAGTACTTC. It is translated as CASSESLAGNIQYF. This chain connects TRBV10-1 to TRBJ2-4, with 8 positions matching TRBD2. V gave up 0 bases and J gave up 7 bases; unmatched junction bases: 2. Germline V gene lookup returns CDR1 WNHNN and CDR2 SYGVQD (reference sequence). The CDR3 is 14 residues long.